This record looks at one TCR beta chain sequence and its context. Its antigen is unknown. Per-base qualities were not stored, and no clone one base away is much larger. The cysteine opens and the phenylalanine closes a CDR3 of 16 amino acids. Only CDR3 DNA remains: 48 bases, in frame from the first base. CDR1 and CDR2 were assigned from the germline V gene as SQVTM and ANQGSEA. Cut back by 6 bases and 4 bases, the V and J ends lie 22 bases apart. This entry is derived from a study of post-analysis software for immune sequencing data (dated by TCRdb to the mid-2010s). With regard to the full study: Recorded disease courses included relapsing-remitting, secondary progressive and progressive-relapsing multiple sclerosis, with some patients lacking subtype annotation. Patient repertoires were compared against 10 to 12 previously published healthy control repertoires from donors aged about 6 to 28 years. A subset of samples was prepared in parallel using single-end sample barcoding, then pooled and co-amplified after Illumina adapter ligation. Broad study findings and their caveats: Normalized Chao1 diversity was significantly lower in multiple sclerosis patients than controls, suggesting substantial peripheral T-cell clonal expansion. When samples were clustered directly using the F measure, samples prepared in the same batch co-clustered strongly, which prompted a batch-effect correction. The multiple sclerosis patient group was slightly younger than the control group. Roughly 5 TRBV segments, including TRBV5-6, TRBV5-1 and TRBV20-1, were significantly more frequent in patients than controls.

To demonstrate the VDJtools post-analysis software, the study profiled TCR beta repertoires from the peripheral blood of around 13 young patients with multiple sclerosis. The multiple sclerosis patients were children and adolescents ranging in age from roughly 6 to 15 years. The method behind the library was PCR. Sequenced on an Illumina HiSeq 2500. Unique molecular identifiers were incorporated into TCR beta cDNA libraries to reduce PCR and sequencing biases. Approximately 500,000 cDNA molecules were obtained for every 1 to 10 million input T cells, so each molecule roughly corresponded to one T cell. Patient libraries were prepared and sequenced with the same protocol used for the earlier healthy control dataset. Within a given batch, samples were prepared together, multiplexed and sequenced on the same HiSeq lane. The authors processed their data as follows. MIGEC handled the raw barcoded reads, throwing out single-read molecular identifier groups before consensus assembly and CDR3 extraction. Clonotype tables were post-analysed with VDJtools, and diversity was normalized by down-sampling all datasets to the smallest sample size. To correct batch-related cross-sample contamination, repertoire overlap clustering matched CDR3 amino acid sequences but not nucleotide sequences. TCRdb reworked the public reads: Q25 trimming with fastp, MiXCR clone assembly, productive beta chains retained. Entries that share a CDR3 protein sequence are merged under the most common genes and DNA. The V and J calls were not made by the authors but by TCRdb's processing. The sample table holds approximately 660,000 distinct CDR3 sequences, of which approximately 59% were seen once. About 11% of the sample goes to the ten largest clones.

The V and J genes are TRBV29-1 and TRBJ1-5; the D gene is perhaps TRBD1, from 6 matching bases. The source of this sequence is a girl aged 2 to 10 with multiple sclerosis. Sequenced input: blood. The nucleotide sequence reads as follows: TGCAGCGTACAAAATAGTCCGGGACACTTAAATCAGCCCCAGCATTTT. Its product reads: CSVQNSPGHLNQPQHF.